The T cell receptor (beta chain) described here comes from a study of cytomegalovirus exposure and HLA in healthy donors. Across the study: One earlier analysis, a look at 200 million or so T cells, found 100 million to 130 million unique TCR beta sequences. Points from the study as a whole: It has been reported that TCR beta sequences accurately predicted the HLA-A and HLA-B alleles of most subjects.

The CDR3 is 14 amino acids. Germline loops: CDR1 SGHDT, CDR2 YYEEEE. As regards this clone: The antigen is not known. Sequence at one end of the junction differs from germline and may be a read error.

The study ran its PCR with 60 Vbeta and 13 Jbeta primers. The assay was immunoSEQ multiplex PCR, and TCRdb's table has in-frame clones only and misses some. Here the sample spans 140,000 to 150,000 clones, around 70% being singletons. This sequence was found in a man between 35 and 55 years old in good health and CMV-seronegative. This chain joins TRBV5-6 and TRBJ1-6; 7 positions agree with TRBD1. The specimen was PBMCs. The CDR3: CASSRDSLGSPLNF. DNA for the CDR3: TGTGCCAGCAGCCGGGACAGCCTCGGGTCACCCCTCAACTTT.